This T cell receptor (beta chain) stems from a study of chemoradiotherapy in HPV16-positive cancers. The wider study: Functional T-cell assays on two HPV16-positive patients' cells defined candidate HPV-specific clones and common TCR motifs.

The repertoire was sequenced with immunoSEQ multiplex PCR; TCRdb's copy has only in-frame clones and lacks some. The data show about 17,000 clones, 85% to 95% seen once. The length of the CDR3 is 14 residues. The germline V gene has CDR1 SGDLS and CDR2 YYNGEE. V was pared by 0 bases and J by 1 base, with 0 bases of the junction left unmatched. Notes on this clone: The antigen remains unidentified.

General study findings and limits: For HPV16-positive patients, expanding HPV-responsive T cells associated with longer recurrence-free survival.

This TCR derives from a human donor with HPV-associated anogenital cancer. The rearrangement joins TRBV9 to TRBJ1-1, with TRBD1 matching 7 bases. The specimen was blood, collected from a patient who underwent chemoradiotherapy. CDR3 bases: TGTGCCAGCAGCGTAGGACAGGGGAACACTGAAGCTTTCTTT. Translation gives CASSVGQGNTEAFF.